What follows is one T cell receptor (beta chain) and its context. These data originate in a study of radiation and T cells in renal cell carcinoma. The sample's time point: blood 4 weeks post-SBRT, at nephrectomy. Specified treatment: 15 Gy SBRT to primary tumor, nephrectomy 4 weeks later. The CDR3 is made up of 15 amino acids. V shed 5 bases, J shed 8 bases, and the junction held 11 bases outside the gene matches. CDR1 and CDR2 from the germline V gene are MDHEN and SYDVKM. The data were produced by immunoSEQ multiplex PCR, yet TCRdb's version contains in-frame clones alone and is incomplete. The sample carries 140,000 to 150,000 clones, around nine tenths recorded once.

This receptor was obtained from a woman in her forties or fifties with renal cell carcinoma. The specimen comprised blood, sampled from a patient whose treatment included radiotherapy and nephrectomy. V usage is TRBV28 and J usage is TRBJ1-4; 7 bases agree with TRBD1. In nucleotides, the CDR3 is TGTGCCAGCAGTCTAATGACAGGGTCTCGGGAAAAACTGTTTTTT. The encoded protein is CASSLMTGSREKLFF.